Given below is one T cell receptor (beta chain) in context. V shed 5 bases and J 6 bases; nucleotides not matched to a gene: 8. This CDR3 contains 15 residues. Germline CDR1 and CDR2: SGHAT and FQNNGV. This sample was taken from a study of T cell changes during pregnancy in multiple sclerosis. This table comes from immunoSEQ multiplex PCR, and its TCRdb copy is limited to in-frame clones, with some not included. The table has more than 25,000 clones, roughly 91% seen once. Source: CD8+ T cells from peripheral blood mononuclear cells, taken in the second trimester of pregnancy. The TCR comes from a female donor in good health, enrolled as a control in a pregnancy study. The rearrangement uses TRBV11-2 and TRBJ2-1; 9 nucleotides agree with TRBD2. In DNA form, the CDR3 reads TGTGCCAGCAGCGAACGACGGGGACTAGCCAATGAGCAGTTCTTC. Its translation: CASSERRGLANEQFF.